This T cell receptor beta chain was observed in a study of T cells after yellow fever vaccination (dated by TCRdb to between 2018 and 2021). With respect to the entire study: The SMART-Seq v4 Ultra Low Input RNA kit was used to prepare libraries from fractions with low cell numbers. The cohort comprised two healthy male donors, one aged 18 to 29 and one aged 30 to 40 years. To track T-cell clones before and after primary and booster YFV17D yellow fever vaccination, bulk TCR alpha and beta repertoires were sequenced longitudinally. Bulk PBMC replicates and cell subsets were isolated from blood drawn at multiple timepoints before and after both primary and secondary immunization.

TCR cDNA was synthesized by 5'RACE template switching, which introduced a universal primer site and unique molecular identifiers. cDNA synthesis was primed from both the TCR alpha and TCR beta constant segments. Two PCR steps were used to amplify libraries, with sample barcodes and sequencing adapters being added in the second step. Libraries were sequenced on Illumina HiSeq 2500 (2x100 bp) or NovaSeq (2x150 bp). In the original analysis: MIGEC was used to demultiplex reads and collapse the reads into UMI consensus sequences, and MiXCR was used for V(D)J alignment. Vaccine-responding clonotypes were identified with edgeR using replicate PBMC samples, with FDR below 0.01 and a log2 fold change above 5 up to day 15 being required. Each bulk clonotype was labeled CD4 or CD8 based on which sequenced repertoire, CD4 or CD8, contained the clonotype at higher abundance. Clones were called with MiXCR by TCRdb after fastp trimmed the public reads at Q25, and only in-frame beta chains were retained. One record per CDR3 amino acid sequence lists the most common genes and DNA. The authors' filters were not applied to this entry. The sample contains under 300,000 distinct CDR3 sequences, 6.9% of them found a single time. The leading ten clones occupy about 0.9% of the sample.

In the germline V gene, CDR1 corresponds to SGHNT and CDR2 to YENEEA. Relative to germline, V is 2 bases shorter and J is 7 bases shorter, with 8 bases between their ends. Spanning cysteine to phenylalanine, the CDR3 consists of 13 amino acids. The kept DNA is CDR3 alone, 39 bases in frame from the first base. This clonotype was counted a few times. Its antigen remains undetermined. The sample holds no much larger clone one base away, and base qualities are not on file. The sample's treatment or condition, from its label and the paper: live attenuated yellow fever vaccine strain. A standard Ficoll-Paque protocol was used to isolate PBMCs from peripheral blood. Dynabeads CD4 and CD8 positive selection kits were used to isolate the CD4 and CD8 T-cell fractions. RNA was extracted with TriZol from bulk PBMCs, CD4 and CD8 fractions, and dextramer-positive and dextramer-negative fractions. General study outcomes and caveats: The secondary T-cell response was weaker than the primary response but faster, peaking on day 5 instead of day 15. A small share of clonotypes occurred in both CD4 and CD8 compartments, likely arising from convergent recombination. Because the study included only two donors, the extent to which the findings can be generalized is limited. Most clones expanded after primary vaccination (almost 97% of CD4 and roughly 91% of CD8) were re-detected after the booster, suggesting that broad memory maintenance occurred. Because abundant contaminating clonotypes from the bulk population could be contained in FACS-sorted repertoires, computational filtering was required.

The sample in question was CD4+ T cells sorted from PBMCs, obtained 15 days after the yellow fever booster vaccination. The rearrangement joined TRBV11-3 to TRBJ2-2; confidence is insufficient to name the D gene. The TCR comes from a man aged 25 to 40 who received the YFV17D yellow fever vaccine. The CDR3 sequence is CASSLNFYGELFF. The sequenced DNA is TGTGCCAGCAGCTTAAACTTTTACGGGGAGCTGTTTTTT.